These 6 T cell receptor beta chains originate from one sample sequenced in a study of shared clonotypes between healthy human individuals (dated by TCRdb to 2020 to 2022). Receptors were amplified or captured by the immunoSEQ multiplex PCR assay. Held by TCRdb, this immuneACCESS table contains in-frame sequences only and omits some clones. Under half of the omission traces to an unresolved V gene where checked; the cause of the rest is unknown. This sample comprises roughly 2 million clones, almost 96% of them detected only once. The ten largest clones represent 0.1% to 0.15% of the sample. Sequencing input: naive CD4+ T cells sorted from blood. In the paper's terms, the cell subset or site label means: CD45RA+ positively selected. These receptors were taken from a man between 18 and 35 years old in good health.

This clone showed up just once. This rearrangement joins TRBV10-3 to TRBJ2-7; 8 bases line up with TRBD2. This CDR3 region has 15 residues. Per the germline V gene, CDR1 is ENHRY and CDR2 is SYGVKD. V trimming: 0 bases; J trimming: 3 bases; junction bases outside the gene matches: 4. Here the CDR3 reads CAISESTGGNYEQYF. The CDR3 DNA reads as TGTGCCATCAGTGAGTCGACGGGAGGGAACTACGAGCAGTACTTC.

In regard to this clone: Other DNA sequences in this specimen translate into the identical CDR3. This chain links TRBV7-2 with TRBJ2-7; 11 positions agree with TRBD2. This CDR3 is 15 amino acids long. Per the germline V gene, CDR1 is SGHTA and CDR2 is FQGNSA. With 6 bases clipped from V and 2 bases from J, the junction kept 6 bases outside the gene matches. The CDR3 bases are TGTGCCAGCAGTTTGGGGACTAGCGGAACCTACGAGCAGTACTTC. This sequence encodes CASSLGTSGTYEQYF.

Points on this clone: Given the absence of the conserved phenylalanine or tryptophan at the CDR3 end, a read error is likely. The DNA is left out, because the CDR3 cannot be placed on it with certainty; the CDR3 is given as TCRdb lists it. The chain uses TRBV18 and TRBJ1-4. Germline CDR1 KGHSH, CDR2 LQKENI. The CDR3 has 8 residues if both end residues are counted. The CDR3 loop reads CASSPNSG.

In its sample, this clone was seen once. V and J are TRBV30 and TRBJ1-2; 7 positions agree with TRBD1. With 8 bases clipped from V and 4 bases from J, the junction kept 10 bases outside the gene matches. Germline V gene data show CDR1 as GTSNPN and CDR2 as SVGIG (reference sequence). This CDR3 is built from 13 residues. As DNA, the CDR3 is TGTGCCGGGGGGGACAGTAGCTCCTATGGCTACACCTTC. As protein: CAGGDSSSYGYTF.

The genes are TRBV7-2 and TRBJ2-7; 9 positions match TRBD1. CDR3 size: 14 residues. With V trimmed by 5 bases and J by 3 bases, 5 bases remained unmatched. The germline CDR1 and CDR2 sequences are SGHTA and FQGNSA. In DNA, the CDR3 is TGTGCCAGCAGCCAACAGGGGGCAAACTACGAGCAGTACTTC. Protein product: CASSQQGANYEQYF.

The chain carries TRBV5-1 and TRBJ2-5; TRBD2 matches at 10 bases. This CDR3 spans 23 amino acids. J lost 0 bases, V lost 4 bases, and 27 bases had no gene match. CDR1 SGHRS and CDR2 YFSETQ come from the germline V gene. The CDR3 is CASSRSFIFLRAGGRLDQETQYF. Written as DNA, the CDR3 is TGCGCCAGCAGCCGATCTTTTATTTTCTTGCGAGCGGGGGGGCGTTTAGACCAAGAGACCCAGTACTTC.